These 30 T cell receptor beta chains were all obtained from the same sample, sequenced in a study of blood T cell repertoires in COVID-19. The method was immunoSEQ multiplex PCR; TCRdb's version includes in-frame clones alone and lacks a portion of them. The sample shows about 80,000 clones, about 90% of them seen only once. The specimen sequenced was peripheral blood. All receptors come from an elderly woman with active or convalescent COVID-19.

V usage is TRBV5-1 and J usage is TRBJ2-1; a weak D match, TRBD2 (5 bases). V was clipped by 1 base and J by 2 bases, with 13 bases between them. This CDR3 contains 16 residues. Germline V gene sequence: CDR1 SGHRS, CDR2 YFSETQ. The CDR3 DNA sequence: TGCGCCAGCAGCTTGCCAGGTGTCGGGACCTACAATGAGCAGTTCTTC. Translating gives CASSLPGVGTYNEQFF.

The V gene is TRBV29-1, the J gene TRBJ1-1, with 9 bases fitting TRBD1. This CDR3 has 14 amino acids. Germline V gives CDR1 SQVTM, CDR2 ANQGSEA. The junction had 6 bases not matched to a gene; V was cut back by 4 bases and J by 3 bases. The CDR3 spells CSVGNTGGHTEAFF. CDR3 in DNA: TGCAGCGTTGGGAACACAGGGGGCCACACTGAAGCTTTCTTT.

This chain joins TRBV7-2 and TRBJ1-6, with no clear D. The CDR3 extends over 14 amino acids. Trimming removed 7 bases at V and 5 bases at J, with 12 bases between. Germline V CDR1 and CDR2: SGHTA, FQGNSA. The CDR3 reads CASTPSRHNSPLHF. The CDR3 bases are TGTGCCAGCACCCCCTCGAGGCATAATTCACCCCTCCACTTT.

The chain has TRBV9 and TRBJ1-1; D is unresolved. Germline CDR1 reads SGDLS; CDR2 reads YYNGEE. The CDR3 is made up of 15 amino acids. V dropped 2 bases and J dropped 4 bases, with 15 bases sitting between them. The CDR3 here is CASSVFSGRSTEAFF. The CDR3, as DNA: TGTGCCAGCAGCGTTTTTTCTGGGAGGAGCACTGAAGCTTTCTTT.

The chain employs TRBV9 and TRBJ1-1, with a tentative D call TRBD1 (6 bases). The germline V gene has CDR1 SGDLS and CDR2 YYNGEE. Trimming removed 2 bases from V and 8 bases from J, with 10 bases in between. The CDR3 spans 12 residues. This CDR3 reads CASSVLTGEAFF. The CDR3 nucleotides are TGTGCCAGCAGCGTCCTTACAGGGGAAGCTTTCTTT.

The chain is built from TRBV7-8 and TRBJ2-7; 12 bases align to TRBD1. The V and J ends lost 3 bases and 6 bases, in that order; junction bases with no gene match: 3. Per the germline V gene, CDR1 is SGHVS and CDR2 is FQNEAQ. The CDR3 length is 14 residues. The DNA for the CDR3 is TGTGCCAGCAGCTTGGGACAGGGGGCGTTCGAGCAGTACTTC. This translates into CASSLGQGAFEQYF.

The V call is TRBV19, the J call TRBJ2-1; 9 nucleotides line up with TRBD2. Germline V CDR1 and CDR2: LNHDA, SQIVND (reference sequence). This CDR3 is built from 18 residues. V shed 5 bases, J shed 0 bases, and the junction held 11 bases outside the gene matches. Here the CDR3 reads CASSPGTSSSPSYNEQFF. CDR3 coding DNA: TGTGCCAGTAGTCCCGGGACTAGCTCTTCTCCCTCCTACAATGAGCAGTTCTTC.

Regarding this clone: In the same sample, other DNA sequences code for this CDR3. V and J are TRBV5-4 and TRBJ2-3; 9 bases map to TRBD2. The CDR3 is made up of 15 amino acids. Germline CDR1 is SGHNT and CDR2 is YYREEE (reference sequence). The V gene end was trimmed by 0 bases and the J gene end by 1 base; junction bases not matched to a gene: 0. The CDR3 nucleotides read TGTGCCAGCAGCTTGGGACTAGCGGGCACAGATACGCAGTATTTT. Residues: CASSLGLAGTDTQYF.

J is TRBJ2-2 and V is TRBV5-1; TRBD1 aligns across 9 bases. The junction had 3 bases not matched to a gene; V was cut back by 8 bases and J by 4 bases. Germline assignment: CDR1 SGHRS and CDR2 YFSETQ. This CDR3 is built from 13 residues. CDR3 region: CASGTGSTGELFF. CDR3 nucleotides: TGCGCCAGTGGGACAGGGTCCACCGGGGAGCTGTTTTTT.

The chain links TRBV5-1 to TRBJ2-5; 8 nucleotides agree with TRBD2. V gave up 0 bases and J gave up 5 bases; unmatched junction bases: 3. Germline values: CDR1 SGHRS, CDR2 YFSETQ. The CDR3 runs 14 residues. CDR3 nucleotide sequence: TGCGCCAGCAGCTTGGCGGGACTAGGGGAGACCCAGTACTTC. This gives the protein CASSLAGLGETQYF.

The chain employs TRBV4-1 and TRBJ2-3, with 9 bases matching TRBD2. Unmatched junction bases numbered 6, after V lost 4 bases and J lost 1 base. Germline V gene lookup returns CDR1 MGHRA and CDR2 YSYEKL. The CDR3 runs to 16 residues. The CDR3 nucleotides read TGCGCCAGCAGCCTAGGCGGCGGGAGGGGCACAGATACGCAGTATTTT. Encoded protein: CASSLGGGRGTDTQYF.

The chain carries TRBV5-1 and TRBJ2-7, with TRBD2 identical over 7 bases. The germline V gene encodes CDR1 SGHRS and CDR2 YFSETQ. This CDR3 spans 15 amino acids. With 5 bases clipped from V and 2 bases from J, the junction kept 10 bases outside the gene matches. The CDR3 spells CASSPNRDYAYEQYF. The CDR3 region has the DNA TGCGCCAGCAGTCCTAACCGGGACTATGCCTACGAGCAGTACTTC.

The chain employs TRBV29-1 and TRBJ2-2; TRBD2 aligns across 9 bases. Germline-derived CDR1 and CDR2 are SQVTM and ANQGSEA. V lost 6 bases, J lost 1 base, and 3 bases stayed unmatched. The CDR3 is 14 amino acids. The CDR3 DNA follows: TGCAGCGTAAGAGCGGGAGGGAACACCGGGGAGCTGTTTTTT. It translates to CSVRAGGNTGELFF.

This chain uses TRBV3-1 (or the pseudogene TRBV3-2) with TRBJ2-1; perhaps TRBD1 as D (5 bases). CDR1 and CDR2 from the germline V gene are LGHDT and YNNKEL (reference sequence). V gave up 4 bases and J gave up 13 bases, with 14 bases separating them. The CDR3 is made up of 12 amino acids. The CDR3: CASSPLAREQFF. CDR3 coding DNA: TGTGCCAGCAGCCCGTTAGCCAGGGAACAGTTCTTC.

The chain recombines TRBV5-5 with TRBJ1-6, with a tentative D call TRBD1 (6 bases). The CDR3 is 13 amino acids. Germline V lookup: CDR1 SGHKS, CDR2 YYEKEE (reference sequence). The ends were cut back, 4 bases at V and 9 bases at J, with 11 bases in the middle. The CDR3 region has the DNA TGTGCCAGCAGCAGGGGACAACTTTCACCCCTCCACTTT. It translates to CASSRGQLSPLHF.

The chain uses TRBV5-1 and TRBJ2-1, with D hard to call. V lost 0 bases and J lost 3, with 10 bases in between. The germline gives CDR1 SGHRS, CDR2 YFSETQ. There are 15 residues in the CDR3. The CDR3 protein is CASSLASADYNEQFF. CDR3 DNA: TGCGCCAGCAGCTTGGCCAGCGCAGACTACAATGAGCAGTTCTTC. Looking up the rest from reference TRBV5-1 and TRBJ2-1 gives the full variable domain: KAGVTQTPRYLIKTRGQQVTLSCSPISGHRSVSWYQQTPGQGLQFLFEYFSETQRNKGNFPGRFSGRQFSNSRSEMNVSTLELGDSALYLCASSLASADYNEQFFGPGTRLTVL.

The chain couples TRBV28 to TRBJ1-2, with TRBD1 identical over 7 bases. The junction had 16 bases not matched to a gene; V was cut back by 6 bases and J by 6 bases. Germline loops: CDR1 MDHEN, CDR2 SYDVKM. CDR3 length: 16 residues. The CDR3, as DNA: TGTGCCAGCAGCTTCATTCACGAAACAGGGGTCGATGGCTACACCTTC. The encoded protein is CASSFIHETGVDGYTF.

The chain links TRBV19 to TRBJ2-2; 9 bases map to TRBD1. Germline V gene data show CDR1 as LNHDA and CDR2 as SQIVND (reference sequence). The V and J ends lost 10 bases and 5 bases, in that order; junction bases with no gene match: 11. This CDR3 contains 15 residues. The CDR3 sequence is CATARDRVRTGELFF. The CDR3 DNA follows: TGTGCCACGGCCCGGGACAGGGTGAGGACCGGGGAGCTGTTTTTT.

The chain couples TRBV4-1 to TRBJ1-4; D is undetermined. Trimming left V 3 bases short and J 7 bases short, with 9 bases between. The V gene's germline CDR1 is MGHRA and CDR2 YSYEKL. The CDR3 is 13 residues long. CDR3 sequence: CASSHSFSEKLFF. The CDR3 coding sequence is TGCGCCAGCAGCCATTCCTTCAGTGAAAAACTGTTTTTT.

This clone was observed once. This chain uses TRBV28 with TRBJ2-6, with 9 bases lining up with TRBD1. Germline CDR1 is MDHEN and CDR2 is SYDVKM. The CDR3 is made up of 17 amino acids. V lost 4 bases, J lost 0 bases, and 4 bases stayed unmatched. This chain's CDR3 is CASSSGQGTSGANVLTF. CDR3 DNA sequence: TGTGCCAGCAGTTCGGGACAGGGTACCTCTGGGGCCAACGTCCTGACTTTC.

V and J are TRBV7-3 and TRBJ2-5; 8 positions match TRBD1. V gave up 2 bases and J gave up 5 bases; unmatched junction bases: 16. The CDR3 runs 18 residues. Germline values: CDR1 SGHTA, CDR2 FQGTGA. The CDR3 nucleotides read TGTGCCAGCAGCTTATTTTACACTATACAGGGGGAGGACGAGACCCAGTACTTC. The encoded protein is CASSLFYTIQGEDETQYF.

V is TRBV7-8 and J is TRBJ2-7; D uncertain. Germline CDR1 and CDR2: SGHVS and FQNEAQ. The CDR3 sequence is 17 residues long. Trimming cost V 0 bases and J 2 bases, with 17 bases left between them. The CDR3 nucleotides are TGTGCCAGCAGCTTAGCTGCTGTCACTCTATTTACCTACGAGCAGTACTTC. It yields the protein CASSLAAVTLFTYEQYF.

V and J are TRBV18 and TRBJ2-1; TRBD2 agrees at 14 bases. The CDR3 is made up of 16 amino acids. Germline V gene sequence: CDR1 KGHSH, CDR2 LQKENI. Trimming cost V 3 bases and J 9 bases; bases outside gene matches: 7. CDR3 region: CASSPRLAGGLAEQFF. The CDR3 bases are TGTGCCAGCTCACCGAGACTAGCGGGAGGGCTCGCTGAGCAGTTCTTC.

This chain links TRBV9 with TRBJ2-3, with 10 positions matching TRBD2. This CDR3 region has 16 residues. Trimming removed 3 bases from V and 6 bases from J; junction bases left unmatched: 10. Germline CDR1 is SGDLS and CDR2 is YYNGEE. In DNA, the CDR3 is TGTGCCAGCAGCGCTGAACTAGCGGGGACATGGGATACGCAGTATTTT. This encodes CASSAELAGTWDTQYF.

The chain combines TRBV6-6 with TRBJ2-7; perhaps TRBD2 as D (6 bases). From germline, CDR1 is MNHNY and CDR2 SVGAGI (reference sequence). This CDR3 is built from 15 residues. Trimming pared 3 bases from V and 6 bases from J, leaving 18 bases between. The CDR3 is CASSYPRDHSGEQYF. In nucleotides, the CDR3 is TGTGCCAGCAGTTATCCGCGGGATCATTCGGGCGAGCAGTACTTC.

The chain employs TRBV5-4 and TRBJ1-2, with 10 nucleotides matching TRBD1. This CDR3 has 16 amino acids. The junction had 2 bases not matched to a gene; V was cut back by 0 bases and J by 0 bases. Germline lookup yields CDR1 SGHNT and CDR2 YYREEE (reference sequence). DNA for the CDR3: TGTGCCAGCAGCTTGGAGGACAGGGGGACTAACTATGGCTACACCTTC. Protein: CASSLEDRGTNYGYTF.

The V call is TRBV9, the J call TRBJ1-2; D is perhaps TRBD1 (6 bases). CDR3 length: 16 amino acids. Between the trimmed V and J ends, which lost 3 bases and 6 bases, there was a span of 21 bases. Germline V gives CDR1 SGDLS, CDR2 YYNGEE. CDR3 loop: CASSAPGTSIWNGYTF. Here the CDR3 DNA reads TGTGCCAGCAGCGCCCCCGGGACATCGATCTGGAATGGCTACACCTTC.

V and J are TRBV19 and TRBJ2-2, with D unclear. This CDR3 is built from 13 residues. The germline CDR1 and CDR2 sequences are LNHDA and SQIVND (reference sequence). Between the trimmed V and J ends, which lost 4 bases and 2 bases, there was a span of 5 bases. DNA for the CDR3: TGTGCCAGTAGTACCCTTAACACCGGGGAGCTGTTTTTT. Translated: CASSTLNTGELFF. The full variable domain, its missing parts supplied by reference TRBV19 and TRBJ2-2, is DGGITQSPKYLFRKEGQNVTLSCEQNLNHDAMYWYRQDPGQGLRLIYYSQIVNDFQKGDIAEGYSVSREKKESFPLTVTSAQKNPTAFYLCASSTLNTGELFFGEGSRLTVL.

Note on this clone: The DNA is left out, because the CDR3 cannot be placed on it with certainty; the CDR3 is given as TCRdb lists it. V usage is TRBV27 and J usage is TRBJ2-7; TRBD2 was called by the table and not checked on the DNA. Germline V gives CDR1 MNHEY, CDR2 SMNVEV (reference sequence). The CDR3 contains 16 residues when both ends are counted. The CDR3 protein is CASSSSGLAEWGEQYF.

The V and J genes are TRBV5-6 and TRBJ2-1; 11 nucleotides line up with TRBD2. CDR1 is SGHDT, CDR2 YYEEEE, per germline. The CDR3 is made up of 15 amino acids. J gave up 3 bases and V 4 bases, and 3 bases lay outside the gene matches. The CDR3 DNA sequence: TGTGCCAGCAGCACCCTAGCGGGAGGCTACAATGAGCAGTTCTTC. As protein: CASSTLAGGYNEQFF.